The 8 T cell receptor beta chains below all came from one sample that was sequenced in a study of blood T cell repertoires in COVID-19. The protocol was immunoSEQ multiplex PCR, while the TCRdb copy is restricted to in-frame clones and leaves out a portion. This table holds hundreds of thousands of clones, about 83% found once. The specimen was peripheral blood. The receptors originated from a woman in her thirties or forties with active or convalescent COVID-19.

The V call is TRBV3-1 (or the pseudogene TRBV3-2), the J call TRBJ2-3; 12 bases line up with TRBD2. J was trimmed by 4 bases and V by 1 base; bases with no gene match: 15. This CDR3 has 20 amino acids. Germline assignment: CDR1 LGHDT and CDR2 YNNKEL (reference sequence). The CDR3 loop is CASSQGRPSGGAMYSDTQYF. The CDR3 DNA reads TGTGCCAGCAGCCAAGGGCGCCCTAGCGGGGGGGCGATGTATTCAGATACGCAGTATTTT.

The chain joins TRBV4-2 to TRBJ2-7; D is possibly TRBD1 (6 bases). The CDR3 sequence is 14 residues long. Germline V lookup: CDR1 LGHNA, CDR2 YNFKEQ. Between the trimmed V and J ends, which lost 1 base and 2 bases, there was a span of 9 bases. CDR3 bases: TGTGCCAGCAGCCAAGGAAGGGGGACCTACGAGCAGTACTTC. Residues: CASSQGRGTYEQYF.

This chain links TRBV4-1 with TRBJ2-7, with TRBD2 matching over 10 bases. The V gene end was trimmed by 3 bases and the J gene end by 7 bases; junction bases not matched to a gene: 9. The CDR3 consists of 15 residues. CDR1 is MGHRA, CDR2 YSYEKL, per germline. CDR3 coding DNA: TGCGCCAGCAGCCACCCTAGCGGGAGTACCTTTGAGCAGTACTTC. It yields the protein CASSHPSGSTFEQYF.

The chain links TRBV28 to TRBJ1-5, with D perhaps TRBD1 (5 bases). Trimming removed 8 bases from V and 4 bases from J, with 15 bases in between. The CDR3 totals 14 residues. CDR1 and CDR2 (germline): MDHEN, SYDVKM. The CDR3 sequence: CASFAGNRNQPQHF. The DNA for the CDR3 is TGTGCCAGCTTTGCAGGGAATCGTAATCAGCCCCAGCATTTT.

CDR3 sequence (DNA): TGTGCCAGCACCCGAGGGGACAGGGGGAGAGATACGCAGTATTTT. It codes for CASTRGDRGRDTQYF. The chain joins TRBV28 to TRBJ2-3; 11 positions agree with TRBD1. Germline CDR1 reads MDHEN; CDR2 reads SYDVKM. CDR3 length: 15 residues. V trimming: 7 bases; J trimming: 5 bases; junction bases outside the gene matches: 8.

The gene calls are TRBV7-8 and TRBJ1-2, with D perhaps TRBD1 (5 bases). The CDR3 is 12 amino acids. With 5 bases removed from V and 9 bases from J, the gap between germline ends came to 13 bases. The germline V gene has CDR1 SGHVS and CDR2 FQNEAQ. Here the CDR3 DNA reads TGTGCCAGCAGCCGGGGGGAGGACCGCTACACCTTC. This gives the protein CASSRGEDRYTF. Complete variable domain (other parts from reference TRBV7-8 and TRBJ1-2): GAGVSQSPRYKVAKRGQDVALRCDPISGHVSLFWYQQALGQGPEFLTYFQNEAQLDKSGLPSDRFFAERPEGSVSTLKIQRTQQEDSAVYLCASSRGEDRYTFGSGTRLTVV.

The chain carries TRBV9 and TRBJ1-4, with unresolved D. Between the trimmed V and J ends, which lost 0 bases and 0 bases, there was a span of 9 bases. The CDR3 runs to 16 residues. CDR1 and CDR2 (germline): SGDLS, YYNGEE. The CDR3 region has the DNA TGTGCCAGCAGCGTAGGAGCTACGACAACTAATGAAAAACTGTTTTTT. As protein: CASSVGATTTNEKLFF.

V gene TRBV9 combines with J gene TRBJ2-1, with 8 bases fitting TRBD1. The germline V gene has CDR1 SGDLS and CDR2 YYNGEE. The CDR3 sequence is 17 residues long. The V and J ends lost 4 bases and 3 bases, in that order; junction bases with no gene match: 12. The CDR3 region is CASSSGLGDRHYNEQFF. CDR3 nucleotide sequence: TGTGCCAGCAGCTCCGGATTGGGGGACAGGCACTACAATGAGCAGTTCTTC. Using reference TRBV9 and TRBJ2-1 for the parts outside the CDR3, the full variable domain is DSGVTQTPKHLITATGQRVTLRCSPRSGDLSVYWYQQSLDQGLQFLIQYYNGEERAKGNILERFSAQQFPDLHSELNLSSLELGDSALYFCASSSGLGDRHYNEQFFGPGTRLTVL.